Below, 17 T cell receptor beta chains from the same sample are listed, as sequenced in a study of cytomegalovirus exposure and HLA in healthy donors. Both 60 Vbeta primers and 13 Jbeta primers went into the PCR. Assay: immunoSEQ multiplex PCR; the TCRdb copy retains only in-frame clones and omits some. This sample yields about 190,000 clones, of which 70% to 75% are seen a single time; around 3.2% belongs to the top ten. Sample: PBMCs. The source of these receptors is a woman under 40 in good health and CMV-seropositive.

In its sample, this clone was seen a few times. The gene calls are TRBV2 and TRBJ1-3, with unresolved D. The V gene's germline CDR1 is SNHLY and CDR2 FYNNEI. The CDR3 sequence is 19 residues long. V dropped 3 bases and J dropped 0 bases, with 21 bases sitting between them. CDR3: CASSDKSPGELASGNTIYF. The CDR3 DNA reads as TGTGCCAGCAGTGATAAGTCACCCGGGGAACTAGCCTCTGGAAACACCATATATTTT. The whole variable domain, remainder taken from reference TRBV2 and TRBJ1-3, is EPEVTQTPSHQVTQMGQEVILRCVPISNHLYFYWYRQILGQKVEFLVSFYNNEISEKSEIFDDQFSVERPDGSNFTLKIRSTKLEDSAMYFCASSDKSPGELASGNTIYFGEGSWLTVV.

The sample holds a few counts of this clone. The CDR3 region is CASSAVGGTREQYF. DNA of the CDR3: TGTGCCAGCAGCGCGGTAGGGGGTACGCGCGAGCAGTACTTC. V usage is TRBV7-8 and J usage is TRBJ2-7; TRBD1 is a possible D gene (6 bases). The CDR3 is 14 amino acids. Germline V gene sequence: CDR1 SGHVS, CDR2 FQNEAQ. With 5 bases removed from V and 6 bases from J, the gap between germline ends came to 17 bases.

The genes are TRBV27 and TRBJ2-3; 7 bases are shared with TRBD1. The CDR3 length is 14 residues. The germline gives CDR1 MNHEY, CDR2 SMNVEV (reference sequence). V lost 6 bases to trimming and J lost 7 bases; unmatched junction nucleotides: 10. CDR3 protein: CASRPGQVRNTQYF. The CDR3 coding sequence is TGTGCCAGCAGACCCGGACAGGTTAGGAATACGCAGTATTTT.

This clone appeared a single time. V is TRBV6-5 and J is TRBJ2-7, with a weak D call TRBD1 (5 bases). V gave up 6 bases and J gave up 5 bases, with 17 bases separating them. The length of the CDR3 is 14 residues. The germline CDR1 and CDR2 sequences are MNHEY and SVGAGI. CDR3 in DNA: TGTGCCAGCAGCTCCTTAGGGGATTTCCACGAGCAGTACTTC. This codes for CASSSLGDFHEQYF.

V is TRBV2 and J is TRBJ2-1, with TRBD2 matching over 9 bases. The CDR3 covers 13 residues. The germline gives CDR1 SNHLY, CDR2 FYNNEI. The ends lost 6 bases at V and 10 bases at J; junction bases unmatched: 7. As DNA, the CDR3 is TGTGCCAGCAGCGCTGTCGCGGGGGGGGAGCAGTTCTTC. Protein: CASSAVAGGEQFF. The whole variable domain, remainder taken from reference TRBV2 and TRBJ2-1, is EPEVTQTPSHQVTQMGQEVILRCVPISNHLYFYWYRQILGQKVEFLVSFYNNEISEKSEIFDDQFSVERPDGSNFTLKIRSTKLEDSAMYFCASSAVAGGEQFFGPGTRLTVL.

This clone was picked up one time. The rearrangement joins TRBV5-3 to TRBJ1-1; tentative D call: TRBD1 (5 bases). TRBV5-3 is treated as an ORF (open reading frame) with a function not yet certain. Trimming cost V 9 bases and J 1 base, with 16 bases left between them. This CDR3 comprises 14 residues. The CDR3 spells CAKLHGGRNTEAFF. Written as DNA, the CDR3 is TGTGCCAAGCTGCATGGGGGGAGGAACACTGAAGCTTTCTTT.

CDR3 region: CATNIAGGRSKETQYF. CDR3 DNA sequence: TGTGCCACGAACATAGCGGGAGGCCGATCGAAAGAGACCCAGTACTTC. The rearrangement links TRBV19 to TRBJ2-5, with 10 bases identical to TRBD2. The CDR3 is 16 residues long. CDR1 and CDR2 from the germline V gene are LNHDA and SQIVND (reference sequence). Unmatched junction bases numbered 14, after V lost 10 bases and J lost 3 bases.

The V call is TRBV2, the J call TRBJ1-2; 8 bases are a match to TRBD1. Germline V CDR1 and CDR2: SNHLY, FYNNEI. The CDR3 consists of 13 residues. V shed 5 bases, J shed 3 bases, and the junction held 2 bases outside the gene matches. The CDR3 DNA reads as TGTGCCAGCAGTTCACAGGGGGACTATGGCTACACCTTC. This codes for CASSSQGDYGYTF.

To note about this clone: Other DNA sequences in the same sample also yield this CDR3. The CDR3 sequence is CASSLGTGVANQPQHF. CDR3 DNA: TGTGCCAGCAGCTTGGGGACAGGGGTGGCCAATCAGCCCCAGCATTTT. The rearrangement uses TRBV5-6 and TRBJ1-5; TRBD1 matches at 9 bases. Trimming at V came to 0 bases and at J to 3 bases, leaving 4 bases not matched to a gene. Germline V lookup: CDR1 SGHDT, CDR2 YYEEEE. The CDR3 is 16 residues long.

This chain connects TRBV6-4 to TRBJ2-3; D possibly corresponds to TRBD1 (6 bases). Trimming stripped 0 bases from V and 4 bases from J, with 11 bases between. This CDR3 comprises 15 residues. Per the germline V gene, CDR1 is MRHNA and CDR2 is SNTAGT. In DNA form, the CDR3 reads TGTGCCAGCAGTGACTCGGGGGCGGGTTCAGATACGCAGTATTTT. Translated: CASSDSGAGSDTQYF.

This clone was counted a single time. The V gene is TRBV29-1, the J gene TRBJ2-7; TRBD1 matches 7 bases. Germline assignment: CDR1 SQVTM and CDR2 ANQGSEA. The V gene end was trimmed by 7 bases and the J gene end by 0 bases; junction bases not matched to a gene: 3. The CDR3 runs 12 residues. CDR3 amino acids: CSARDSSYEQYF. CDR3 in DNA: TGCAGCGCCCGGGACAGCTCCTACGAGCAGTACTTC.

The V and J genes are TRBV7-6 and TRBJ2-2; 7 bases fit TRBD2. Germline-derived CDR1 and CDR2 are SGHVS and FNYEAQ. The trim removed 1 base at V and 3 bases at J, leaving 11 bases unmatched. CDR3 length: 18 amino acids. The CDR3 DNA sequence: TGTGCCAGCAGCTTAGGATCGCCGAGCGGGGATTACACCGGGGAGCTGTTTTTT. Translated: CASSLGSPSGDYTGELFF.

This clone was detected only a few times. J is TRBJ2-7 and V is TRBV5-1; 9 bases match TRBD1. V was clipped by 4 bases and J by 5 bases; unmatched bases: 13. CDR3 length: 16 amino acids. From germline, CDR1 is SGHRS and CDR2 YFSETQ. This CDR3 reads CASSLRPRDRDHEQYF. CDR3 in DNA: TGCGCCAGCAGCCTCCGACCCCGGGACAGGGACCACGAGCAGTACTTC. Full variable domain (rest looked up from reference TRBV5-1 and TRBJ2-7): KAGVTQTPRYLIKTRGQQVTLSCSPISGHRSVSWYQQTPGQGLQFLFEYFSETQRNKGNFPGRFSGRQFSNSRSEMNVSTLELGDSALYLCASSLRPRDRDHEQYFGPGTRLTVT.

This clone was seen a single time. J is TRBJ1-4 and V is TRBV28, with no clear D. Deletions cut 3 bases from V and 7 bases from J, with 15 bases between. This CDR3 is built from 15 residues. CDR1 is MDHEN, CDR2 SYDVKM, per germline. The CDR3 DNA is TGTGCCAGCAGTTTCCCCGTCCCTCGGGGTGAAAAACTGTTTTTT. It specifies CASSFPVPRGEKLFF.

This clone was seen a few times. The gene calls are TRBV6-4 and TRBJ2-2, with 9 bases lining up with TRBD1. The germline CDR1 and CDR2 sequences are MRHNA and SNTAGT. There are 15 residues in the CDR3. V lost 3 bases to trimming and J lost 7 bases; unmatched junction nucleotides: 6. The CDR3 region has the DNA TGTGCCAGCAGTGATTCACAGGGGGCGGACGGGGAGCTGTTTTTT. Translation gives CASSDSQGADGELFF.

There are a few counts of this clone. The chain recombines TRBV5-6 with TRBJ2-1; tentative D call: TRBD2 (6 bases). The V end was cut by 6 bases, the J end by 0 bases, with 10 bases between. The CDR3 length is 14 residues. The germline V gene has CDR1 SGHDT and CDR2 YYEEEE. As DNA, the CDR3 is TGTGCCAGCACCCAGACTAGCTCCTACAATGAGCAGTTCTTC. As protein: CASTQTSSYNEQFF.

The J gene is TRBJ2-7, the V gene TRBV28; 13 bases align to TRBD2. The germline V gene has CDR1 MDHEN and CDR2 SYDVKM. V was clipped by 4 bases and J by 4 bases; unmatched bases: 10. The CDR3 extends over 17 amino acids. CDR3 bases: TGTGCCAGCAGTTCCCCCCGGACTAGCGGGAGATTATACGAGCAGTACTTC. Its translation: CASSSPRTSGRLYEQYF.